The present T cell receptor beta chain was sequenced within a study of T cells after yellow fever vaccination. 5'RACE template switching produced TCR cDNA carrying a universal primer site and UMIs. TCRdb re-analysed the 5' RACE reads in MiXCR, keeping a single row per CDR3 protein. In the table there are 450,000 to 600,000 distinct CDR3 sequences, 17% of which are singletons. The ends lost 0 bases at V and 0 bases at J; junction bases unmatched: 4. The CDR3 covers 16 residues. Per germline, CDR1 SGHRS and CDR2 YFSETQ. This clonotype was sampled from a young man who received the YFV17D yellow fever vaccine. The sequencing used PBMCs, collected 5 to 6 days after the first yellow fever vaccination. This chain uses TRBV5-1 with TRBJ2-3; 7 bases fit TRBD2. The chain's CDR3 is CASSLGVRGSTDTQYF. CDR3 coding DNA: TGCGCCAGCAGCTTGGGGGTGCGGGGGAGCACAGATACGCAGTATTTT.